A single sample is the source of the 22 T cell receptor beta chains below, sequenced in a study of shared clonotypes between healthy human individuals. Some clones are missing from TCRdb's copy, which holds only in-frame ones; the method was immunoSEQ multiplex PCR. The profile covers more than 1 million clones, with 75% to 80% appearing a single time and 0.5% to 0.6% taken by the ten largest. Sequenced: memory CD4+ T cells from PBMCs. The subset was: CD45RA-negative fraction. The receptors stem from a man between 18 and 29 years old in good health. Some clones in this sample may be carry-over from other donors' samples.

The rearrangement joins TRBV4-2 to TRBJ2-1, with 7 bases lining up with TRBD2. The CDR3 sequence is 16 residues long. V gave up 0 bases and J gave up 6 bases; unmatched junction bases: 8. Germline-derived CDR1 and CDR2 are LGHNA and YNFKEQ. The CDR3 protein is CASSQEGRGLGNEQFF. CDR3 nucleotides: TGTGCCAGCAGCCAAGAGGGGAGGGGTCTTGGCAATGAGCAGTTCTTC.

This clone was counted once. The rearrangement joins TRBV30 to TRBJ1-1; D gene unclear. The germline gives CDR1 GTSNPN, CDR2 SVGIG (reference sequence). V gave up 3 bases and J gave up 1 base, with 18 bases separating them. This CDR3 spans 16 amino acids. In DNA, the CDR3 is TGTGCCTGGAGGGGATACATACTCCAGCCGAACACTGAAGCTTTCTTT. Its translation: CAWRGYILQPNTEAFF.

The gene calls are TRBV7-2 and TRBJ1-1; D call uncertain. Germline CDR1 is SGHTA and CDR2 is FQGNSA. CDR3 length equals 14 residues. V was pared by 6 bases and J by 1 base, with 12 bases between. The CDR3 loop is CASSYDHRNTEAFF. The CDR3, as DNA: TGTGCCAGCAGTTACGACCACCGGAACACTGAAGCTTTCTTT.

This clone was seen many times. The V gene is TRBV2, the J gene TRBJ2-3, with 9 bases aligning to TRBD2. The junction had 7 bases not matched to a gene; V was cut back by 6 bases and J by 0 bases. The CDR3 sequence is 16 residues long. The germline V gene has CDR1 SNHLY and CDR2 FYNNEI. The chain's CDR3 is CASRPILAGSTDTQYF. The CDR3, as DNA: TGTGCCAGCAGACCTATCCTAGCGGGAAGCACAGATACGCAGTATTTT.

V and J are TRBV19 and TRBJ2-5; 9 positions agree with TRBD2. The CDR3 is 17 residues long. J was trimmed by 3 bases and V by 5 bases; bases with no gene match: 13. Germline-derived CDR1 and CDR2 are LNHDA and SQIVND (reference sequence). The DNA of the CDR3 is TGTGCCAGTAGTCCCGGGGGCGGGAGGGCCTTGGAAGAGACCCAGTACTTC. Its translation is CASSPGGGRALEETQYF.

The J gene is TRBJ1-4, the V gene TRBV6-1; the D is unclear. Germline V gene sequence: CDR1 MNHNS, CDR2 SASEGT. V shed 8 bases and J shed 10 bases, with 14 bases lying between them. The length of the CDR3 is 12 residues. CDR3 sequence: CASRPSFGKLFF. The CDR3 nucleotides read TGTGCCAGCCGCCCCTCCTTTGGAAAACTGTTTTTT.

This clone was picked up a small number of times. The chain recombines TRBV12-5 with TRBJ1-1; unclear D gene. This CDR3 is built from 11 residues. Between the trimmed V and J ends, which lost 4 bases and 9 bases, there was a span of 9 bases. Germline V gene lookup returns CDR1 LGHNT and CDR2 FRNRAP. CDR3 DNA sequence: TGTGCTAGTGGTTCCGCCACGAAAGCTTTCTTT. It specifies CASGSATKAFF.

This clone came up once. The rearrangement joins TRBV20-1 to TRBJ1-4; no definite D call. CDR3 length equals 11 residues. From germline, CDR1 is DFQATT and CDR2 SNEGSKA (reference sequence). The chain's CDR3 is CSSLRQEKLFF. As DNA, the CDR3 is TGCAGCTCATTACGTCAGGAAAAACTGTTTTTT.

The rearrangement links TRBV7-9 to TRBJ2-1; 9 bases are a match to TRBD2. This CDR3 has 14 residues. Germline V CDR1 and CDR2: SEHNR, FQNEAQ (reference sequence). Unmatched junction bases numbered 6, after V lost 8 bases and J lost 4 bases. The CDR3 DNA is TGTGCCAGCGACCCTAGCGGGAAATACAATGAGCAGTTCTTC. Protein product: CASDPSGKYNEQFF.

The rearrangement links TRBV14 to TRBJ2-1; 12 bases are a match to TRBD2. V was clipped by 4 bases and J by 8 bases; unmatched bases: 9. The V gene's germline CDR1 is SGHDN and CDR2 FVKESK. The CDR3 is 16 amino acids. CDR3: CASSPGLAGLRHEQFF. In DNA, the CDR3 is TGTGCCAGCAGCCCGGGACTAGCGGGCCTAAGGCATGAGCAGTTCTTC.

The chain couples TRBV11-2 to TRBJ2-6; D remains ambiguous. The CDR3 spans 19 residues. Deletions cut 1 base from V and 0 bases from J, with 16 bases between. Germline CDR1 SGHAT, CDR2 FQNNGV. The CDR3 sequence: CASSLAAYVVSSGANVLTF. In nucleotides, the CDR3 is TGTGCCAGCAGCTTAGCGGCCTATGTCGTGAGCTCTGGGGCCAACGTCCTGACTTTC.

The chain carries TRBV28 and TRBJ1-5; D might be TRBD1 (5 bases). V shed 7 bases and J shed 3 bases, with 28 bases lying between them. Germline-derived CDR1 and CDR2 are MDHEN and SYDVKM. The CDR3 is 19 residues long. CDR3 protein: CASNHYQKRGVTHNQPQHF. The CDR3 DNA reads TGTGCCAGCAATCACTATCAAAAGCGAGGGGTTACTCACAATCAGCCCCAGCATTTT. Variable domain in full (rest from reference TRBV28 and TRBJ1-5): DVKVTQSSRYLVKRTGEKVFLECVQDMDHENMFWYRQDPGLGLRLIYFSYDVKMKEKGDIPEGYSVSREKKERFSLILESASTNQTSMYLCASNHYQKRGVTHNQPQHFGDGTRLSIL.

This clone appeared once. CDR3 sequence: CASSLSGEQFF. The CDR3 nucleotides are TGTGCCAGCAGTTTATCGGGCGAGCAGTTCTTC. This chain uses TRBV28 with TRBJ2-1; D not certain. V was pared by 1 base and J by 10 bases, with 5 bases between. The CDR3 has 11 residues. Germline V gene data show CDR1 as MDHEN and CDR2 as SYDVKM.

J is TRBJ2-1 and V is TRBV14; a weak D match, TRBD2 (5 bases). V was clipped by 1 base and J by 7 bases, with 20 bases between them. Germline V gene lookup returns CDR1 SGHDN and CDR2 FVKESK. CDR3 length equals 17 residues. Here the CDR3 DNA reads TGTGCCAGCAGCCAAGTTGGGCTAGCCGGTTCAAGAAATGAGCAGTTCTTC. As protein: CASSQVGLAGSRNEQFF.

J is TRBJ2-3 and V is TRBV5-1; D is undetermined. This CDR3 is 16 amino acids long. CDR1 is SGHRS, CDR2 YFSETQ, per germline. Between the trimmed V and J ends, which lost 0 bases and 0 bases, there was a span of 11 bases. The CDR3 here is CASSLALASSTDTQYF. The CDR3 nucleotides read TGCGCCAGCAGCTTGGCTTTGGCCTCTAGCACAGATACGCAGTATTTT.

The rearrangement links TRBV21-1 to TRBJ1-1; the D call of TRBD1 is as the table states it, not checked on the DNA. TRBV21-1 is shown as a pseudogene. The CDR3 has 16 residues. Written as DNA, the CDR3 is TGTGCCAGCAGCAAGACTAACAGGGGAATGAACACTGAAGCTTTCTTT. Translated, it gives CASSKTNRGMNTEAFF.

This clone was detected only a few times. The rearrangement uses TRBV6-1 and TRBJ2-3; D is unresolved. Germline V gene lookup returns CDR1 MNHNS and CDR2 SASEGT. V dropped 10 bases and J dropped 2 bases, with 19 bases sitting between them. The CDR3 is 15 amino acids. The CDR3 coding sequence is TGTGCCACCTCCGGGTTATCTCAGCACACAGATACGCAGTATTTT. Encoded protein: CATSGLSQHTDTQYF.

The chain employs TRBV5-1 and TRBJ1-2; D perhaps matches TRBD1 (6 bases). Trimming stripped 4 bases from V and 4 bases from J, with 14 bases between. The CDR3 loop spans 14 amino acids. Germline CDR1 SGHRS, CDR2 YFSETQ. The CDR3 region has the DNA TGCGCCAGCAGCCGGGACAACGGACTCTATGGCTACACCTTC. Translation gives CASSRDNGLYGYTF. Full variable domain (outside the CDR3, taken from reference TRBV5-1 and TRBJ1-2): KAGVTQTPRYLIKTRGQQVTLSCSPISGHRSVSWYQQTPGQGLQFLFEYFSETQRNKGNFPGRFSGRQFSNSRSEMNVSTLELGDSALYLCASSRDNGLYGYTFGSGTRLTVV.

This rearrangement joins TRBV11-2 to TRBJ2-1; D gene unclear. With 5 bases removed from V and 5 bases from J, the gap between germline ends came to 13 bases. Germline V gene data show CDR1 as SGHAT and CDR2 as FQNNGV. The CDR3 runs to 14 residues. This CDR3 reads CASSPRRTNNEQFF. CDR3 bases: TGTGCCAGCAGCCCCCGGCGAACCAACAATGAGCAGTTCTTC.

The CDR3 sequence is CASSPRGDYGYTF. In nucleotides, the CDR3 is TGTGCCAGCAGTCCAAGGGGGGACTATGGCTACACCTTC. The chain recombines TRBV2 with TRBJ1-2; D is possibly TRBD1 (6 bases). The CDR3 has 13 amino acids. V was trimmed by 5 bases and J by 3 bases, leaving 10 bases between them. Germline CDR1 SNHLY, CDR2 FYNNEI.

This CDR3 reads CASSSWDGETQYF. CDR3 DNA sequence: TGTGCCAGCAGCTCGTGGGACGGCGAGACCCAGTACTTC. The chain uses TRBV7-9 and TRBJ2-5; D might be TRBD1 or TRBD2, each matching 5 bases. Germline V gene data show CDR1 as SEHNR and CDR2 as FQNEAQ (reference sequence). CDR3 length: 13 residues. V was clipped by 4 bases and J by 5 bases, with 11 bases between them.

CDR3 DNA sequence: TGTGCCAGCAGTGTCCTAGCGGGCCCGGCGGGCGAGCAGTACTTC. Encoded protein: CASSVLAGPAGEQYF. The J gene is TRBJ2-7, the V gene TRBV6-1; the match to TRBD2 covers 8 bases. This CDR3 region has 15 residues. CDR1 is MNHNS and CDR2 is SASEGT in the germline V gene. The V gene end was trimmed by 4 bases and the J gene end by 6 bases; junction bases not matched to a gene: 11.